These 26 T cell receptor beta chains came from one sample sequenced in a study of blood T cell repertoires in COVID-19. Repertoires were generated with immunoSEQ multiplex PCR, while TCRdb's copy carries only in-frame clones and drops some. Of roughly 90,000 clones detected, 70% to 90% appear once; the ten largest clones hold over 4%. Sequencing input: peripheral blood. The receptors come from a man aged 35-49 years with acute or convalescent COVID-19.

The V call is TRBV2, the J call TRBJ2-2; 9 positions agree with TRBD2. The CDR3 is made up of 14 amino acids. Germline trimming cut 8 bases from V and 2 bases from J; bases unmatched to any gene: 3. Germline assignment: CDR1 SNHLY and CDR2 FYNNEI. The CDR3 nucleotides read TGTGCCAGCCGACTAGCGGCCAACACCGGGGAGCTGTTTTTT. The encoded protein is CASRLAANTGELFF.

A few counts support this clone. This rearrangement joins TRBV5-1 to TRBJ1-6; D gene unclear. In germline, CDR1 is SGHRS, CDR2 YFSETQ. This CDR3 has 14 amino acids. V was cut by 6 bases and J by 7 bases, with 14 bases left in between. CDR3 protein: CASNEGLPNSPLHF. The CDR3 region has the DNA TGCGCCAGCAATGAGGGCTTGCCCAATTCACCCCTCCACTTT.

This chain links TRBV7-2 with TRBJ2-7; 10 bases fit TRBD2. From germline, CDR1 is SGHTA and CDR2 FQGNSA. The CDR3 runs 14 residues. V gave up 5 bases and J gave up 7 bases; unmatched junction bases: 8. CDR3 DNA sequence: TGTGCCAGCAGCCAACCCACTAGCGGGGAGGAGCAGTACTTC. It is translated as CASSQPTSGEEQYF.

The chain is built from TRBV5-1 and TRBJ2-7, with D possibly being TRBD2 (7 bases). Germline V gene sequence: CDR1 SGHRS, CDR2 YFSETQ. Trimming pared 3 bases from V and 0 bases from J, leaving 16 bases between. The CDR3 contains 16 residues. CDR3 bases: TGCGCCAGCAGCTACACCGGGGGGCTAAGCTCCTACGAGCAGTACTTC. Protein product: CASSYTGGLSSYEQYF.

The J gene is TRBJ2-3, the V gene TRBV24-1, with a tentative D call TRBD2 (5 bases). The CDR3 has 14 amino acids. CDR1 and CDR2 (germline): KGHDR, SFDVKD. Trimming took off 5 bases at V and 4 bases at J, with 12 bases between the two ends. CDR3 sequence: CATSGPGYPDTQYF. The CDR3 region has the DNA TGTGCCACCAGTGGACCGGGGTATCCAGATACGCAGTATTTT.

This clone has a single count. The rearrangement joins TRBV7-9 to TRBJ2-5; 7 positions agree with TRBD2. Germline CDR1 and CDR2: SEHNR and FQNEAQ (reference sequence). V shed 6 bases and J 2 bases; nucleotides not matched to a gene: 9. The CDR3 totals 15 residues. The CDR3 DNA reads TGTGCCAGCAGTACCACCGGACTAGATCAAGAGACCCAGTACTTC. It codes for CASSTTGLDQETQYF.

The V and J genes are TRBV4-3 and TRBJ1-4; no firm D call. Germline V gene lookup returns CDR1 LGHNA and CDR2 YSLEER. The V end was cut by 4 bases, the J end by 9 bases, with 27 bases between. This CDR3 has 18 amino acids. The CDR3 DNA reads TGCGCCAGCAGCCCCTCCCTCTCGGGATCCCGGGTGGGGAAAAAACTGTTTTTT. This codes for CASSPSLSGSRVGKKLFF.

The chain employs TRBV6-6 and TRBJ2-2, with 8 nucleotides matching TRBD1. Per germline, CDR1 MNHNY and CDR2 SVGAGI (reference sequence). The CDR3 runs 16 residues. V lost 2 bases, J lost 1 base, and 3 bases stayed unmatched. CDR3 bases: TGTGCCAGCAGTTACCCAGGGACAGGGAACACCGGGGAGCTGTTTTTT. This gives the protein CASSYPGTGNTGELFF.

V and J are TRBV5-5 and TRBJ1-6; 8 bases map to TRBD1. The CDR3 consists of 15 residues. Per the germline V gene, CDR1 is SGHKS and CDR2 is YYEKEE (reference sequence). V was clipped by 2 bases and J by 7 bases; unmatched bases: 5. As DNA, the CDR3 is TGTGCCAGCAGCTTTGGCAGGGGGCACAATTCACCCCTCCACTTT. This sequence encodes CASSFGRGHNSPLHF.

This clone was counted a few times. This rearrangement joins TRBV29-1 to TRBJ1-1; 9 bases match TRBD1. Trimming removed 4 bases from V and 8 bases from J; junction bases left unmatched: 5. This CDR3 region has 12 residues. Germline values: CDR1 SQVTM, CDR2 ANQGSEA. DNA of the CDR3: TGCAGCGTTGGGGGACAGGGCCCCGAAGCTTTCTTT. This translates into CSVGGQGPEAFF.

The rearrangement uses TRBV5-4 and TRBJ2-3; 9 bases fit TRBD2. The length of the CDR3 is 15 residues. Per the germline V gene, CDR1 is SGHNT and CDR2 is YYREEE (reference sequence). V was clipped by 0 bases and J by 5 bases; unmatched bases: 4. Here the CDR3 reads CASSLGGRGGDTQYF. The CDR3 coding sequence is TGTGCCAGCAGCTTGGGCGGGAGGGGCGGAGATACGCAGTATTTT. Full variable domain (missing parts from reference TRBV5-4 and TRBJ2-3): ETGVTQSPTHLIKTRGQQVTLRCSSQSGHNTVSWYQQALGQGPQFIFQYYREEENGRGNFPPRFSGLQFPNYSSELNVNALELDDSALYLCASSLGGRGGDTQYFGPGTRLTVL.

The chain recombines TRBV5-4 with TRBJ2-5, with 8 positions matching TRBD1. Trimming took 0 bases from V and 5 from J; bases not matched to a gene: 6. The CDR3 spans 15 residues. Germline loops: CDR1 SGHNT, CDR2 YYREEE (reference sequence). CDR3 DNA: TGTGCCAGCAGCTTGGCCGGGACAGGTGGTGAGACCCAGTACTTC. It encodes CASSLAGTGGETQYF.

The V and J genes are TRBV29-1 and TRBJ2-7; TRBD1 agrees at 8 bases. Looked up from germline, CDR1 is SQVTM and CDR2 is ANQGSEA. Trimming at V came to 5 bases and at J to 4 bases, leaving 7 bases not matched to a gene. The CDR3 loop spans 13 amino acids. The CDR3 DNA is TGCAGCGTTACCCCTCAGGGGGCTTACGAGCAGTACTTC. Translating gives CSVTPQGAYEQYF.

The chain is built from TRBV19 and TRBJ1-1; D call uncertain. Looked up from germline, CDR1 is LNHDA and CDR2 is SQIVND (reference sequence). The CDR3 is 14 amino acids. V lost 3 bases and J 2 bases, leaving 10 bases between the germline ends. Here the CDR3 DNA reads TGTGCCAGTAGTATTGTAGACACCAACACTGAAGCTTTCTTT. It codes for CASSIVDTNTEAFF.

This chain connects TRBV7-3 to TRBJ2-5; 8 bases map to TRBD2. V was pared by 4 bases and J by 4 bases, with 8 bases of the junction left unmatched. CDR3 length: 15 amino acids. Germline V gene lookup returns CDR1 SGHTA and CDR2 FQGTGA. The CDR3 bases are TGTGCCAGCAGCTATAGCGGGGAGGTGCGAGAGACCCAGTACTTC. Protein: CASSYSGEVRETQYF. Looking up the rest from reference TRBV7-3 and TRBJ2-5 gives the full variable domain: GAGVSQTPSNKVTEKGKYVELRCDPISGHTALYWYRQSLGQGPEFLIYFQGTGAADDSGLPNDRFFAVRPEGSVSTLKIQRTERGDSAVYLCASSYSGEVRETQYFGPGTRLLVL.

In its sample, this clone was seen once. CDR3 region: CASSTITTVNTEAFF. DNA for the CDR3: TGTGCCAGTAGTACCATAACGACAGTGAACACTGAAGCTTTCTTT. The chain couples TRBV19 to TRBJ1-1; D perhaps matches TRBD1 (5 bases). The length of the CDR3 is 15 residues. The ends were cut back, 4 bases at V and 0 bases at J, with 12 bases in the middle. Germline CDR1 LNHDA, CDR2 SQIVND (reference sequence).

V usage is TRBV7-9 and J usage is TRBJ1-4; tentatively, D is TRBD1 (5 bases). The CDR3 has 18 amino acids. Per the germline V gene, CDR1 is SEHNR and CDR2 is FQNEAQ (reference sequence). The V gene lost 1 base and the J gene lost 10 bases, with 25 bases spanning the gap. DNA for the CDR3: TGTGCCAGCAGCTTAGATTCTTTGGGGGGACGAAACCACGGAAAACTGTTTTTT. Translated, it gives CASSLDSLGGRNHGKLFF.

V is TRBV25-1 and J is TRBJ1-3; 9 positions match TRBD1. The CDR3 runs to 15 residues. The germline V gene has CDR1 MGHDK and CDR2 SYGVNS. Trimming cost V 6 bases and J 0 bases; bases outside gene matches: 3. The CDR3 reads CASRGDRASGNTIYF. Here the CDR3 DNA reads TGTGCCAGCAGGGGGGACAGGGCCTCTGGAAACACCATATATTTT. Using reference TRBV25-1 and TRBJ1-3 for the parts outside the CDR3, the full variable domain is EADIYQTPRYLVIGTGKKITLECSQTMGHDKMYWYQQDPGMELHLIHYSYGVNSTEKGDLSSESTVSRIRTEHFPLTLESARPSHTSQYLCASRGDRASGNTIYFGEGSWLTVV.

The chain uses TRBV10-3 and TRBJ1-5; the match to TRBD1 covers 9 bases. Trimming cost V 5 bases and J 2 bases; bases outside gene matches: 4. Germline CDR1 reads ENHRY; CDR2 reads SYGVKD. The length of the CDR3 is 15 residues. CDR3 bases: TGTGCCATCAGTTTTGACAGGGGGGGCAATCAGCCCCAGCATTTT. Translating gives CAISFDRGGNQPQHF.

This chain uses TRBV6-1 with TRBJ2-3; 10 nucleotides match TRBD2. The CDR3 is 17 amino acids. Germline V lookup: CDR1 MNHNS, CDR2 SASEGT. V shed 3 bases, J shed 4 bases, and the junction held 10 bases outside the gene matches. Here the CDR3 DNA reads TGTGCCAGCAGTGAGTTCATGGTAGCGGGAGGAGCAGATACGCAGTATTTT. Protein sequence: CASSEFMVAGGADTQYF.

Here the CDR3 reads CASSLQTALQNTEAFF. The CDR3 DNA reads TGTGCCAGCAGCTTACAAACAGCCCTTCAGAACACTGAAGCTTTCTTT. The rearrangement joins TRBV7-9 to TRBJ1-1; D unresolved. There are 16 residues in the CDR3. The germline V gene has CDR1 SEHNR and CDR2 FQNEAQ (reference sequence). V lost 2 bases and J 1 base, leaving 14 bases between the germline ends.

The chain uses TRBV19 and TRBJ2-5; TRBD1 matches at 7 bases. Trimming cost V 7 bases and J 4 bases; bases outside gene matches: 15. Looked up from germline, CDR1 is LNHDA and CDR2 is SQIVND (reference sequence). There are 16 residues in the CDR3. The CDR3 loop is CASTPTGTATVETQYF. CDR3 bases: TGTGCCAGTACCCCGACCGGGACAGCTACAGTAGAGACCCAGTACTTC.

This clone was picked up many times. J is TRBJ2-7 and V is TRBV12-5; D might be TRBD2 (6 bases). Germline-derived CDR1 and CDR2 are LGHNT and FRNRAP. CDR3 size: 13 residues. Deletions cut 7 bases from V and 3 bases from J, with 13 bases between. CDR3 in DNA: TGTGCTAGTGCTCTAGCGCCCTTCTACGAGCAGTACTTC. As protein: CASALAPFYEQYF.

This chain joins TRBV19 and TRBJ1-1, with 9 bases matching TRBD1. The CDR3 covers 15 residues. Per germline, CDR1 LNHDA and CDR2 SQIVND (reference sequence). The ends lost 4 bases at V and 4 bases at J; junction bases unmatched: 7. The CDR3: CASSNHRGPGTEAFF. For the CDR3, the DNA is TGTGCCAGTAGTAATCACAGGGGGCCGGGCACTGAAGCTTTCTTT.

The rearrangement joins TRBV18 to TRBJ1-2; 11 bases fit TRBD1. Germline V gene sequence: CDR1 KGHSH, CDR2 LQKENI. The CDR3 sequence is 17 residues long. V trimming: 3 bases; J trimming: 7 bases; junction bases outside the gene matches: 13. CDR3 bases: TGTGCCAGCTCACCCAATTCCGGGACAGGGGGATCGATTGGCTACACCTTC. It yields the protein CASSPNSGTGGSIGYTF. Supplemented by reference TRBV18 and TRBJ1-2, the full variable domain reads NAGVMQNPRHLVRRRGQEARLRCSPMKGHSHVYWYRQLPEEGLKFMVYLQKENIIDESGMPKERFSAEFPKEGPSILRIQQVVRGDSAAYFCASSPNSGTGGSIGYTFGSGTRLTVV.

CDR3 region: CASSTIRVEYGYTF. The CDR3 DNA sequence: TGTGCCAGCAGTACCATCCGGGTGGAGTACGGCTACACCTTC. This chain links TRBV6-5 with TRBJ1-2; D is undetermined. V lost 5 bases to trimming and J lost 8 bases, with 18 bases between them. Germline V gene lookup returns CDR1 MNHEY and CDR2 SVGAGI. CDR3 size: 14 residues.